The 25 T cell receptor beta chains below were found in one sample sequenced in a study of blood T cells in healthy people across ages. PCR was performed a second time for roughly 7 to 11 cycles using a sample-barcoded 5' primer and a J-beta primer mix. One entry per CDR3 protein, called by TCRdb with MiXCR from the 5' RACE reads. The sample includes roughly 680,000 distinct CDR3 sequences, more than 40% of them seen just once. Sequencing was done on a sample of blood. These receptors were obtained from a woman in her fifties or sixties in good health.

V and J are TRBV7-2 and TRBJ1-6; D is perhaps TRBD1 (5 bases). V lost 1 base, J lost 10 bases, and 8 bases lay in between. From germline, CDR1 is SGHTA and CDR2 FQGNSA. The CDR3 has 13 amino acids. CDR3 bases: TGTGCCAGCAGCTTAGGCAGGGAATCACCCCTCCACTTT. Translated: CASSLGRESPLHF.

This clonotype was counted between two and nine times. V usage is TRBV20-1 and J usage is TRBJ2-1, with a tentative D call TRBD2 (6 bases). The CDR3 sequence is 14 residues long. Per germline, CDR1 DFQATT and CDR2 SNEGSKA (reference sequence). Trimming pared 0 bases from V and 6 bases from J, leaving 12 bases between. CDR3 coding DNA: TGCAGTGCTAGAGATGCGGGGAAAAGCAATGAGCAGTTCTTC. Protein: CSARDAGKSNEQFF.

This clonotype was observed a handful of times. The rearrangement uses TRBV10-3 and TRBJ2-7; the D gene is possibly TRBD1 (5 bases). V lost 1 base to trimming and J lost 0 bases, with 13 bases between them. Per germline, CDR1 ENHRY and CDR2 SYGVKD. The CDR3 consists of 16 residues. DNA for the CDR3: TGTGCCATCAGTGAGTTGGACATAAGTTACTCCTACGAGCAGTACTTC. Protein sequence: CAISELDISYSYEQYF.

Only a few counts were recorded for this clonotype. V usage is TRBV5-1 and J usage is TRBJ2-3, with TRBD2 as a possible D gene (6 bases). Germline values: CDR1 SGHRS, CDR2 YFSETQ. Trimming pared 4 bases from V and 4 bases from J, leaving 16 bases between. The CDR3 has 15 residues. The CDR3 sequence is CASSPGTAGSDTQYF. The CDR3, as DNA: TGCGCCAGCAGCCCCGGGACTGCCGGATCAGATACGCAGTATTTT.

This chain links TRBV20-1 with TRBJ2-5; TRBD1 is a possible D gene (6 bases). Germline CDR1 reads DFQATT; CDR2 reads SNEGSKA (reference sequence). The V end was cut by 4 bases, the J end by 1 base, with 13 bases between. There are 14 residues in the CDR3. Written as DNA, the CDR3 is TGCAGTGCTATGCCGGGACAAAGCCAAGAGACCCAGTACTTC. Its protein product is CSAMPGQSQETQYF.

The chain couples TRBV3-1 to TRBJ2-4, with D possibly being TRBD2 (6 bases). Germline V gene lookup returns CDR1 LGHDT and CDR2 YNNKEL (reference sequence). The CDR3 loop spans 13 amino acids. Between the trimmed V and J ends, which lost 4 bases and 3 bases, there was a span of 7 bases. DNA of the CDR3: TGTGCCAGCAGCCTGGGGGGCAAAAACATTCAGTACTTC. This encodes CASSLGGKNIQYF.

This clonotype has a count of ten or more. Relative to the germline gene, one junction end is altered; a read error may explain this. The chain carries TRBV5-1 and TRBJ2-5; TRBD1 matches 7 bases. The CDR3 is 14 amino acids. Germline CDR1 is SGHRS and CDR2 is YFSETQ. The CDR3 DNA reads as TGTGCCAGCAGCCCTGGGACAGCCCAAGAGACCCAGTACTTC. Residues: CASSPGTAQETQYF. Full variable domain (outside the CDR3, taken from reference TRBV5-1 and TRBJ2-5): KAGVTQTPRYLIKTRGQQVTLSCSPISGHRSVSWYQQTPGQGLQFLFEYFSETQRNKGNFPGRFSGRQFSNSRSEMNVSTLELGDSALYLCASSPGTAQETQYFGPGTRLLVL.

This clonotype turned up a few times. The chain is built from TRBV9 and TRBJ2-3, with 12 nucleotides matching TRBD2. Germline lookup yields CDR1 SGDLS and CDR2 YYNGEE. This CDR3 has 16 amino acids. The J segment lost 8 bases and the V segment lost 3 bases, leaving 10 bases of the junction unmatched. The CDR3 protein is CASSGLAGGPGGTQYF. The CDR3 DNA sequence: TGTGCCAGCAGCGGCCTAGCGGGAGGGCCTGGGGGTACGCAGTATTTT.

The chain's CDR3 is CASSVGTMNTEAFF. As DNA, the CDR3 is TGTGCCAGCAGCGTAGGCACGATGAACACTGAAGCTTTCTTT. V is TRBV9 and J is TRBJ1-1; D is undetermined. With 0 bases removed from V and 0 bases from J, the gap between germline ends came to 6 bases. The CDR3 spans 14 residues. Germline lookup yields CDR1 SGDLS and CDR2 YYNGEE.

This clonotype was observed many times. The chain is built from TRBV7-8 and TRBJ2-2, with D uncertain. Trimming shortened V by 0 bases and J by 4 bases, and 6 bases separated the two germline ends. CDR3 length: 14 amino acids. The germline CDR1 and CDR2 sequences are SGHVS and FQNEAQ. The CDR3 reads CASSLATVTGELFF. The CDR3 DNA is TGTGCCAGCAGCTTAGCTACTGTCACCGGGGAGCTGTTTTTT.

The DNA for the CDR3 is TGTGCCAGCAGCCCCCAACCCTCGGGGGGACCTTTCAATGAGCAGTTCTTC. It yields the protein CASSPQPSGGPFNEQFF. The chain has TRBV7-2 and TRBJ2-1, with 7 bases matching TRBD2. V lost 5 bases, J lost 6 bases, and 16 bases stayed unmatched. This CDR3 comprises 17 residues. The germline V gene has CDR1 SGHTA and CDR2 FQGNSA.

Turning to this clonotype: This may come from a read error, since a much larger clone is one base off. CDR3 loop: CASSQTSGRVSQQYF. As DNA, the CDR3 is TGCGCCAGCAGCCAGACTAGCGGGAGGGTATCGCAGCAGTACTTC. The rearrangement joins TRBV4-3 to TRBJ2-5; 14 nucleotides align to TRBD2. V lost 3 bases, J lost 11 bases, and 8 bases stayed unmatched. The CDR3 loop spans 15 amino acids. Germline V gives CDR1 LGHNA, CDR2 YSLEER.

This clonotype occurred once. V is TRBV29-1 and J is TRBJ2-5; 8 bases align to TRBD2. Germline V gene sequence: CDR1 SQVTM, CDR2 ANQGSEA. The CDR3 consists of 14 residues. J was trimmed by 11 bases and V by 1 base; bases with no gene match: 12. The CDR3 DNA reads TGCAGCGTTGAAGGAATAGCGGGAAGCGATGAGCAGTACTTC. This gives the protein CSVEGIAGSDEQYF. Using reference TRBV29-1 and TRBJ2-5 for the parts outside the CDR3, the full variable domain is SAVISQKPSRDICQRGTSLTIQCQVDSQVTMMFWYRQQPGQSLTLIATANQGSEATYESGFVIDKFPISRPNLTFSTLTVSNMSPEDSSIYLCSVEGIAGSDEQYFGPGTRLLVL.

V is TRBV20-1 and J is TRBJ2-4, with a possible D match to TRBD2 (5 bases). This CDR3 comprises 14 residues. The V gene lost 2 bases and the J gene lost 1 base, with 9 bases spanning the gap. Germline loops: CDR1 DFQATT, CDR2 SNEGSKA (reference sequence). The CDR3 nucleotides read TGCAGTGCTAGACTAGCAGATGCCAAAAACATTCAGTACTTC. Amino acids: CSARLADAKNIQYF.

A few counts support this clonotype. The genes are TRBV28 and TRBJ2-7, with D tentatively TRBD1 (5 bases). The V and J ends lost 2 bases and 5 bases respectively, with 10 bases between them. Germline V lookup: CDR1 MDHEN, CDR2 SYDVKM. The CDR3 has 13 amino acids. In DNA form, the CDR3 reads TGTGCCAGCAGTTTACCCGGACACCACGAGCAGTACTTC. Translating it yields CASSLPGHHEQYF.

This clonotype was counted only a few times. The chain joins TRBV28 to TRBJ2-7, with D possibly matching TRBD1 (5 bases). V was pared by 3 bases and J by 0 bases, with 12 bases between. This CDR3 spans 15 amino acids. Germline V gene lookup returns CDR1 MDHEN and CDR2 SYDVKM. Here the CDR3 DNA reads TGTGCCAGCAGTTTTGTGGGGCTACCCTCCTACGAGCAGTACTTC. It translates to CASSFVGLPSYEQYF.

With respect to this clonotype: An end of the junction differs from the germline gene, which may be a read error. The rearrangement joins TRBV6-5 to TRBJ1-2; D is perhaps TRBD1 (6 bases). Germline V gene sequence: CDR1 MNHEY, CDR2 SVGAGI. The CDR3 has 14 amino acids. The CDR3 DNA reads as TGTGCCAGCAGGTACTCGGAGGGAGGGGGTGGCTACACCTTC. Translating gives CASRYSEGGGGYTF.

With respect to this clonotype: Mismatch with germline at one junction end may stem from a read error. The V call is TRBV7-6, the J call TRBJ2-5, with 10 bases that match TRBD2. The DNA end is a closer match to TRBJ2-1, so the J assignment may be wrong. The CDR3 spans 14 residues. Germline loops: CDR1 SGHVS, CDR2 FNYEAQ. The CDR3 here is CASSLAGDQETQFF. CDR3 sequence (DNA): TGTGCCAGCAGCCTAGCGGGAGATCAAGAGACCCAGTTCTTC.

As concerns this clonotype: One junction end does not reproduce the germline sequence, and a read error may be involved. The genes are TRBV9 and TRBJ2-5, with D perhaps matching TRBD2 (6 bases). This CDR3 is built from 16 residues. From germline, CDR1 is SGDLS and CDR2 YYNGEE. The CDR3 region has the DNA TGTGTCAGCAGCGTAGAGACGGGACTCACGGTGGGAAAGCAGTACTTC. Translated, it gives CVSSVETGLTVGKQYF.

Concerning this clonotype: The junction departs from germline at one end; a sequencing error may be responsible. This chain uses TRBV6-6 with TRBJ2-3, with D perhaps assigned TRBD1 or TRBD2 (5 bases each). Germline V gene data show CDR1 as MNHNY and CDR2 as SVGAGI (reference sequence). The CDR3 consists of 14 residues. This chain's CDR3 is CASSYSSRGNTRYF. As DNA, the CDR3 is TGTGCCAGCAGTTACTCGTCACGGGGCAATACGCGGTATTTT.

In its sample, this clonotype was seen a few times. The chain employs TRBV28 and TRBJ2-7, with D hard to call. Trimming stripped 3 bases from V and 3 bases from J, with 12 bases between. The CDR3 loop spans 14 amino acids. Germline V CDR1 and CDR2: MDHEN, SYDVKM. CDR3 nucleotides: TGTGCCAGCAGTTTGGCGCGAAGAGGCTACGAGCAGTACTTC. It specifies CASSLARRGYEQYF.

This clonotype was observed a few times. The chain joins TRBV4-2 to TRBJ2-1, with D perhaps TRBD2 (5 bases). The DNA end is a closer match to TRBJ2-7, so the J assignment may be wrong. This CDR3 is 15 amino acids long. Germline V gives CDR1 LGHNA, CDR2 YNFKEQ. The CDR3 DNA is TGTGCCAGCAGCCGCGGGTCTAGCTCCTACAATGAGCAGTACTTC. This encodes CASSRGSSSYNEQYF.

CDR3 bases: TGTGCCAGCAGTTCCATAGGGGCAAGCCCTGAAAAACTGTTTTTT. Its translation is CASSSIGASPEKLFF. The chain couples TRBV27 to TRBJ1-4, with a tentative D call TRBD1 (5 bases). The V gene's germline CDR1 is MNHEY and CDR2 SMNVEV (reference sequence). The CDR3 is 15 residues long. V was trimmed by 4 bases and J by 7 bases, leaving 16 bases between them.

The V call is TRBV25-1, the J call TRBJ2-1; 12 bases align to TRBD2. In germline, CDR1 is MGHDK, CDR2 SYGVNS. This CDR3 region has 18 residues. With V trimmed by 3 bases and J by 1 base, 7 bases remained unmatched. CDR3 loop: CASSDPGLAGRSYNEQFF. Here the CDR3 DNA reads TGTGCCAGCAGTGATCCAGGACTAGCGGGAAGGTCCTACAATGAGCAGTTCTTC.

Notes on this clonotype: The junction does not match germline at one end; this may be a read error. V gene TRBV20-1 combines with J gene TRBJ2-3, with D perhaps given as TRBD1 or TRBD2 (6 bases each). CDR3 length: 16 amino acids. CDR1 is DFQATT, CDR2 SNEGSKA, per germline (reference sequence). CDR3 sequence: CSAIGGPQRRTDTRYF. The DNA for the CDR3 is TGCAGTGCCATAGGGGGGCCCCAGAGACGCACAGATACGCGGTATTTT.